This TCR beta chain was captured in a study of OX40 agonist ivuxolimab in advanced cancers. Study-wide results and limits: In the expanded peripheral T cells, antigen specificity was never determined. CD4+ T cells averaged fewer expanded clones than CD8+ T cells. CD4+ and CD8+ T cells in blood underwent clonal expansion by week 6 at 0.1 to 3.0 mg/kg. Some of the lowest clonal expansion was seen in partial responders at 0.1-3.0 mg/kg.

Measured with immunoSEQ multiplex PCR; TCRdb has only the in-frame clones, and not every one. The sample yields 30,000 to 40,000 clones, approximately 80% seen once. Details on this clone: What it recognizes is unknown.

Germline values: CDR1 SGDLS, CDR2 YYNGEE. The CDR3 runs 16 residues. V lost 6 bases, J lost 0 bases, and 9 bases stayed unmatched. The sequencing used CD4+ or CD8+ T cells sorted from blood, collected in a trial of the OX40 agonist ivuxolimab. The TCR originated in an adult with an advanced solid tumor such as melanoma, head and neck, liver or kidney cancer. This chain joins TRBV9 and TRBJ2-3; 8 bases map to TRBD2. CDR3 DNA: TGTGCCAGCAAGGCGGGGGGAACCACTAGCACAGATACGCAGTATTTT. It codes for CASKAGGTTSTDTQYF.